The 20 T cell receptor beta chains in this list originate from one sample, sequenced in a study of T cells in Graves' hyperthyroidism and ophthalmopathy. Amplification yielded TCR beta CDR3 regions, with RNA transcripts as the source. Carried out on the TCR CDR3, a first-round RT-PCR used the HTBI primer set. TCRdb fed the multiplex PCR reads into MiXCR, producing one record per CDR3 protein. The data show about 400,000 distinct CDR3 sequences, around 25% seen once. Material: blood. These TCRs come from a man aged 50 to 59 with Graves' hyperthyroidism.

The chain is built from TRBV11-2 and TRBJ2-7; maybe TRBD1 (5 bases). The CDR3 spans 15 residues. The germline CDR1 and CDR2 sequences are SGHAT and FQNNGV. V shed 2 bases and J shed 3 bases, with 14 bases lying between them. CDR3 loop: CASSLRWGRHYEQYF. CDR3 coding DNA: TGTGCCAGCAGCTTAAGGTGGGGCAGACACTACGAGCAGTACTTC. Together with reference TRBV11-2 and TRBJ2-7, the CDR3 gives the full variable domain: EAGVAQSPRYKIIEKRQSVAFWCNPISGHATLYWYQQILGQGPKLLIQFQNNGVVDDSQLPKDRFSAERLKGVDSTLKIQPAKLEDSAVYLCASSLRWGRHYEQYFGPGTRLTVT.

V usage is TRBV5-6 and J usage is TRBJ2-2; D call uncertain. V lost 0 bases and J 1 base, leaving 7 bases between the germline ends. CDR1 is SGHDT, CDR2 YYEEEE, per germline. CDR3 size: 15 residues. The CDR3 nucleotides are TGTGCCAGCAGCTTGGAGGTCCAGAACACCGGGGAGCTGTTTTTT. Translation gives CASSLEVQNTGELFF.

This chain uses TRBV30 with TRBJ1-3; 7 nucleotides match TRBD1. The V and J ends lost 3 bases and 6 bases, in that order; junction bases with no gene match: 5. Germline V gives CDR1 GTSNPN, CDR2 SVGIG (reference sequence). The CDR3 is made up of 13 amino acids. CDR3 in amino acids: CAWRLTGSNTIYF. DNA for the CDR3: TGTGCCTGGAGACTGACAGGGTCAAACACCATATATTTT.

This clonotype was counted at least ten times. The rearrangement links TRBV6-1 to TRBJ1-2; D is uncertain. Trimming removed 3 bases from V and 1 base from J, with 6 bases in between. Germline CDR1 reads MNHNS; CDR2 reads SASEGT. The CDR3 spans 13 residues. Here the CDR3 DNA reads TGTGCCAGCAGTGACGGACTTAACTATGGCTACACCTTC. Its translation is CASSDGLNYGYTF.

Many counts were recorded for this clonotype. This chain joins TRBV7-3 and TRBJ2-7; 8 bases match TRBD1. Trimming removed 1 base from V and 2 bases from J; junction bases left unmatched: 13. Looked up from germline, CDR1 is SGHTA and CDR2 is FQGTGA. The CDR3 runs to 18 residues. The CDR3 loop reads CASSLIYVRSGGAYEQYF. CDR3 nucleotides: TGTGCCAGCAGCTTAATCTACGTGCGGTCAGGGGGCGCCTACGAGCAGTACTTC.

V is TRBV11-2 and J is TRBJ1-2; the match to TRBD1 covers 10 bases. Germline V lookup: CDR1 SGHAT, CDR2 FQNNGV. V was pared by 5 bases and J by 4 bases, with 7 bases of the junction left unmatched. CDR3 length equals 15 residues. The CDR3 loop is CASSMTGGGGYGYTF. CDR3 nucleotide sequence: TGTGCCAGCAGCATGACAGGGGGCGGAGGCTATGGCTACACCTTC.

This clonotype was picked up a small number of times. The chain joins TRBV12-3 or TRBV12-4 to TRBJ1-1; D call uncertain. This CDR3 is 18 amino acids long. Trimming stripped 5 bases from V and 2 bases from J, with 24 bases between. CDR3 loop: CASSPTFGLTFRNTEAFF. CDR3 nucleotides: TGTGCCAGCAGTCCTACTTTTGGACTCACCTTCAGAAACACTGAAGCTTTCTTT.

V is TRBV20-1 and J is TRBJ2-1; perhaps TRBD2 as D (6 bases). Germline V CDR1 and CDR2: DFQATT, SNEGSKA (reference sequence). The CDR3 is 15 amino acids. Deletions cut 2 bases from V and 0 bases from J, with 11 bases between. This chain's CDR3 is CSARTSRSSYNEQFF. DNA for the CDR3: TGCAGTGCTAGAACTAGCCGGAGCTCCTACAATGAGCAGTTCTTC.

This clonotype was recorded many times. The rearrangement uses TRBV5-1 and TRBJ1-1; tentative D call: TRBD1 (5 bases). The germline CDR1 and CDR2 sequences are SGHRS and YFSETQ. The V and J ends lost 0 bases and 1 base respectively, with 10 bases between them. The CDR3 is made up of 15 amino acids. The CDR3 here is CASSLEGQGNTEAFF. The CDR3 coding sequence is TGCGCCAGCAGCTTGGAGGGGCAGGGGAACACTGAAGCTTTCTTT.

This clonotype was seen more than once but under ten times. The chain links TRBV20-1 to TRBJ2-1, with D unclear. Germline assignment: CDR1 DFQATT and CDR2 SNEGSKA (reference sequence). V lost 5 bases and J lost 5, with 16 bases in between. CDR3 length equals 14 residues. CDR3 loop: CSALEVIDHNEQFF. CDR3 bases: TGCAGTGCTTTAGAAGTCATCGACCACAATGAGCAGTTCTTC.

The chain joins TRBV30 to TRBJ2-7; D perhaps matches TRBD2 (5 bases). From germline, CDR1 is GTSNPN and CDR2 SVGIG (reference sequence). This CDR3 region has 14 residues. V was cut by 0 bases and J by 4 bases, with 13 bases left in between. The CDR3 coding sequence is TGTGCCTGGAGTGTAGCCGGGGTTGTTTACGAGCAGTACTTC. Amino acids: CAWSVAGVVYEQYF.

The chain joins TRBV20-1 to TRBJ1-6; no clear D gene. Trimming removed 0 bases at V and 6 bases at J, with 6 bases between. This CDR3 is built from 13 residues. Germline V lookup: CDR1 DFQATT, CDR2 SNEGSKA (reference sequence). The CDR3 nucleotides read TGCAGTGCTAGAGAAGGGCGTAATTCACCCCTCCACTTT. It is translated as CSAREGRNSPLHF.

This clonotype was counted at least ten times. The rearrangement joins TRBV18 to TRBJ2-4, with D possibly being TRBD2 (6 bases). CDR1 KGHSH and CDR2 LQKENI come from the germline V gene. The CDR3 loop spans 16 amino acids. V lost 4 bases and J 5 bases, leaving 18 bases between the germline ends. CDR3 loop: CASSRSGSGYENIQYF. The CDR3 nucleotides are TGTGCCAGCTCACGTTCGGGAAGCGGGTACGAAAACATTCAGTACTTC.

There are many counts of this clonotype. The rearrangement joins TRBV12-3 or TRBV12-4 to TRBJ2-7; 14 bases map to TRBD2. The V and J ends lost 3 bases and 6 bases, in that order; junction bases with no gene match: 1. The CDR3 spans 14 residues. Here the CDR3 DNA reads TGTGCCAGCAGTTTGGGGACTAGCGGGAGCGAGCAGTACTTC. Translated: CASSLGTSGSEQYF.

The sample holds a few counts of this clonotype. The J gene is TRBJ2-7, the V gene TRBV20-1, with D possibly being TRBD1 (5 bases). Germline lookup yields CDR1 DFQATT and CDR2 SNEGSKA (reference sequence). The CDR3 loop spans 12 amino acids. Trimming shortened V by 6 bases and J by 3 bases, and 12 bases separated the two germline ends. Here the CDR3 DNA reads TGCAGTGCCGCGACAGCCTACTACGAGCAGTACTTC. It translates to CSAATAYYEQYF.

The V gene is TRBV19, the J gene TRBJ1-4; no reliable D call. Germline CDR1 and CDR2: LNHDA and SQIVND (reference sequence). CDR3 length equals 15 residues. Between the trimmed V and J ends, which lost 3 bases and 0 bases, there was a span of 8 bases. The chain's CDR3 is CASSIRAATNEKLFF. The CDR3 DNA reads TGTGCCAGTAGTATCCGGGCAGCAACTAATGAAAAACTGTTTTTT. The full variable domain, with the rest looked up from reference TRBV19 and TRBJ1-4, is DGGITQSPKYLFRKEGQNVTLSCEQNLNHDAMYWYRQDPGQGLRLIYYSQIVNDFQKGDIAEGYSVSREKKESFPLTVTSAQKNPTAFYLCASSIRAATNEKLFFGSGTQLSVL.

This clonotype was observed a handful of times. This chain links TRBV5-1 with TRBJ1-2; no firm D call. V gave up 0 bases and J gave up 9 bases, with 9 bases separating them. The CDR3 runs 12 residues. CDR1 is SGHRS, CDR2 YFSETQ, per germline. CDR3 region: CASSLEAGRYTF. DNA of the CDR3: TGCGCCAGCAGCTTGGAGGCCGGCCGCTACACCTTC.

In this sample, this clonotype turned up many times. This chain links TRBV28 with TRBJ2-3; perhaps TRBD2 as D (6 bases). Per germline, CDR1 MDHEN and CDR2 SYDVKM. This CDR3 contains 15 residues. V shed 3 bases and J shed 1 base, with 11 bases lying between them. CDR3 bases: TGTGCCAGCAGTTTCCGGGGGTGGGGCACAGATACGCAGTATTTT. This translates into CASSFRGWGTDTQYF. Full variable domain (missing parts from reference TRBV28 and TRBJ2-3): DVKVTQSSRYLVKRTGEKVFLECVQDMDHENMFWYRQDPGLGLRLIYFSYDVKMKEKGDIPEGYSVSREKKERFSLILESASTNQTSMYLCASSFRGWGTDTQYFGPGTRLTVL.

The J gene is TRBJ2-7, the V gene TRBV20-1; the match to TRBD2 covers 12 bases. CDR1 DFQATT and CDR2 SNEGSKA come from the germline V gene (reference sequence). The CDR3 extends over 13 amino acids. V lost 5 bases to trimming and J lost 6 bases; unmatched junction nucleotides: 5. The DNA for the CDR3 is TGCAGTGCTCTCCTAGCGGGAGGGCTCGAGCAGTACTTC. Translating gives CSALLAGGLEQYF.

This clonotype was counted at least ten times. The rearrangement uses TRBV27 and TRBJ2-3; TRBD2 might be the D (5 bases). Per germline, CDR1 MNHEY and CDR2 SMNVEV (reference sequence). Trimming took off 1 base at V and 5 bases at J, with 13 bases between the two ends. This CDR3 contains 15 residues. The CDR3 loop reads CASSLLAGEKDTQYF. In DNA, the CDR3 is TGTGCCAGCAGTTTATTGGCGGGTGAGAAAGATACGCAGTATTTT.